This TCR beta chain was found in a study of cytomegalovirus exposure and HLA in healthy donors. Study information: The roughly 100 million unique TCR beta sequences, from roughly 170 million T cells, were found by an earlier analysis.

General observations from the study: Rarity marked most TCR sequences, yet some public TCRs occurred in many donors. High sensitivity and specificity were reportedly achieved when the classifier diagnosed cytomegalovirus status. For most TCR beta V segments, an earlier analysis put the productive rate at about 87% or about 30% of the time.

The PCR made use of 60 Vbeta and 13 Jbeta primers. Some clones are missing from TCRdb's copy, which holds only in-frame ones; the method was immunoSEQ multiplex PCR. This table has roughly 200,000 clones, around 80% appearing once. On this clone: Its specificity is not known.

V shed 1 base and J shed 4 bases, with 13 bases lying between them. This CDR3 is 15 amino acids long. The V gene's germline CDR1 is MNHNS and CDR2 SASEGT. The clonotype was recovered from a middle-aged woman in good health and CMV-seronegative. Specimen: PBMCs. This rearrangement joins TRBV6-1 to TRBJ1-2; D is perhaps TRBD1 (6 bases). The CDR3 region is CASSEVYREIYGYTF. The CDR3 nucleotides read TGTGCCAGCAGTGAAGTTTACAGGGAAATCTATGGCTACACCTTC.